This T cell receptor beta chain was found in a study of T cell repertoires in cytomegalovirus infection. This clonotype was seen once. The target antigen is unknown. The CDR3 extends over 14 amino acids. Germline loops: CDR1 DFQATT, CDR2 SNEGSKA (reference sequence). TCRdb processed the reads anew with MiXCR; each CDR3 protein has one entry. The sample yields roughly 78,000 distinct CDR3 sequences, roughly 37% seen once. Material: CD8+ T cells from cultured PBMCs, obtained from culture after CMV antigen stimulation. This chain connects TRBV20-1 to TRBJ2-5; D perhaps matches TRBD2 (5 bases). This clonotype was obtained from a human donor in good health (CMV status not recorded). Some clones in this sample may be carry-over from other donors' samples. The CDR3 DNA is TGCAGCGCCTACGACGGGCTCTCGGGGGAGACCCAGTACTTC. Protein sequence: CSAYDGLSGETQYF.